This T cell receptor beta chain stems from a study of regulatory T cells in long-lasting Graves disease. The time point denotes: persistent/refractory GD, antithyroid drugs over 5 years with positive TRAb. Preparation of the TCR library used RNA extracted from PBMCs. Under American Thyroid Association guidelines, Graves' disease was diagnosed. CDR3 regions were amplified by Arm-PCR using iRepertoire HTBI primers to build TCR beta libraries. TCRdb re-called the multiplex PCR reads with MiXCR, one entry per CDR3 protein. Among 300,000 to 350,000 distinct CDR3 sequences listed, about 20% were seen once. The sample holds a few counts of this clonotype. A read error may explain this, as a much larger clone is one base away. The sequenced sample was peripheral blood mononuclear cells (PBMCs), obtained when the disease was refractory, from a patient treated with antithyroid drugs. The receptor was isolated from a female donor with Graves disease.

CDR3: CASSLGTTSSQPQHF. For the CDR3, the DNA is TGTGCCAGCAGTCTTGGGACAACATCAAGTCAGCCCCAGCATTTT. The chain joins TRBV12-3 or TRBV12-4 to TRBJ1-5, with a weak D call TRBD1 (6 bases). Deletions cut 5 bases from V and 6 bases from J, with 17 bases between. CDR3 length: 15 amino acids.